Given below is one T cell receptor (beta chain) in context. The data derive from a study of T-cell memory formation after mild COVID-19. Trimming shortened V by 0 bases and J by 4 bases, and 16 bases separated the two germline ends. Germline V CDR1 and CDR2: DFQATT, SNEGSKA (reference sequence). The CDR3 totals 15 residues. TCRdb processed the 5' RACE reads anew with MiXCR; each CDR3 protein has one entry. The sample has about 290,000 distinct CDR3 sequences; 15% to 20% are singletons. The origin of this receptor is a man younger than 30 who had mild COVID-19 (a few samples of this study predate the infection). Cell type and time point are not known. The J gene is TRBJ2-7, the V gene TRBV20-1, with D possibly TRBD2 on 5 matching bases. The sample consisted of PBMCs or a T cell subset sorted from them (not recorded which). CDR3 nucleotides: TGCAGTGCTAGAGATGCCGGGTCCAGCGGTTACGAGCAGTACGTC. Encoded protein: CSARDAGSSGYEQYV.